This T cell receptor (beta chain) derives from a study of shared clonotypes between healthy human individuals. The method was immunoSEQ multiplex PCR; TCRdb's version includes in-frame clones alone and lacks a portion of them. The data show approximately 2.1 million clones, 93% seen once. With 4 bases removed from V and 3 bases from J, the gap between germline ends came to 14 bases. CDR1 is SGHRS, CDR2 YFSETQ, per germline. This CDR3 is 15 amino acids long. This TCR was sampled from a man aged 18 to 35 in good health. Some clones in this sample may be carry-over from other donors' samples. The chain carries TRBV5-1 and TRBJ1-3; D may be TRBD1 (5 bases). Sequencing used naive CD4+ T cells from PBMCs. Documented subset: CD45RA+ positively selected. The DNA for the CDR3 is TGCGCCAGCAGCCCCGGTGGGGGGGTTGGAAACACCATATATTTT. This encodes CASSPGGGVGNTIYF.